The T cell receptor (beta chain) described here comes from a study of OX40 agonist ivuxolimab in advanced cancers. V gave up 4 bases and J gave up 5 bases; unmatched junction bases: 7. Germline V gives CDR1 MDHEN, CDR2 SYDVKM. The CDR3 runs to 14 residues. Libraries were prepared by immunoSEQ multiplex PCR; TCRdb keeps only in-frame clonotypes and omits some of them. The repertoire includes around 140,000 clones, 75% to 95% of them detected once, and approximately 1.1% sits in the top ten. V gene TRBV28 combines with J gene TRBJ1-2; TRBD1 matches at 7 bases. Sequences were derived from CD4+ or CD8+ T cells sorted from blood, sampled in a trial of the OX40 agonist ivuxolimab. The source is an adult with an advanced solid tumor such as melanoma, head and neck, liver or kidney cancer. The CDR3 coding sequence is TGTGCCAGCAGTTACCGGACAGGCGGATATGGCTACACCTTC. This encodes CASSYRTGGYGYTF.